This T cell receptor (beta chain) was profiled in a study of blood T cell repertoires in COVID-19. Study context: The origin of the acute and convalescent COVID-19 samples was the United States, Italy and Spain. T cells, B-cell-depleted T cells, or PBMCs provided the cDNA or gDNA that served as material.

In the study's own analysis: Amplification of reference gene primers provided the estimated nucleated cell counts. Using immunoSEQ multiplex PCR, the repertoire was profiled, and TCRdb retains in-frame clones only, with some absent. That table supplies the V and J calls and clone size; D and trimming were determined from the DNA. Among about 180,000 clones listed, roughly 88% were seen once. Germline lookup yields CDR1 SEHNR and CDR2 FQNEAQ (reference sequence). V lost 7 bases and J 9 bases, leaving 10 bases between the germline ends. This CDR3 has 11 residues. Sequenced: peripheral blood. This clonotype was sampled from a woman aged 25 to 39 with acute or convalescent COVID-19. The chain is built from TRBV7-9 and TRBJ2-1; D is unresolved. CDR3 protein: CASTEPSEQFF. Written as DNA, the CDR3 is TGTGCCAGCACGGAGCCGAGTGAGCAGTTCTTC. Full variable domain (remainder filled in from reference TRBV7-9 and TRBJ2-1): DTGVSQNPRHKITKRGQNVTFRCDPISEHNRLYWYRQTLGQGPEFLTYFQNEAQLEKSRLLSDRFSAERPKGSFSTLEIQRTEQGDSAMYLCASTEPSEQFFGPGTRLTVL.